Given below is one T cell receptor (beta chain) in context. Its antigen is currently unknown. This sample is part of a study of beta chain features in type 1 diabetes. The study's findings and limits: For patients, the naive, central memory and Treg TCRB repertoires appeared more alike than for healthy donors. The study found moderately but significantly shorter TCRB CDR3s in all four CD4+ subsets of Type 1 diabetes patients. cDNA sequencing could over-represent cells with high TCR expression.

The CDR3 is 16 amino acids. Germline assignment: CDR1 SGHVS and CDR2 FNYEAQ. V shed 8 bases and J shed 9 bases, with 26 bases lying between them. A CD45RO/CCR7/CD25/CD127/CD95/CD27 panel sorted naive, central memory, regulatory and stem cell-like memory CD4+ cells. The authors obtained over 98% purity in all sorted populations. Of the isolated RNA, all was reverse transcribed, and so the sequenced material was expressed TCRB transcripts. The method was immunoSEQ multiplex PCR; TCRdb's version includes in-frame clones alone and lacks a portion of them. The sample contains 500,000 to 800,000 clones, 9.5% to 15% of which appear only once.

The clonotype comes from a young man with type 1 diabetes. The chain joins TRBV7-6 to TRBJ2-1, with D perhaps TRBD1 (5 bases). The sequencing input was naive CD4+ T cells from blood. The CDR3 DNA follows: TGTGCCAGCGGGCGTGGAGCAGGGCGTAGAAGGGGTGAGCAGTTCTTC. It specifies CASGRGAGRRRGEQFF.